What follows are 17 T cell receptor beta chains derived from one specimen sequenced in a study of beta chain features in type 1 diabetes. Findings and caveats of the study: For Type 1 diabetes patients, all four CD4+ subsets carried TCRB CDR3s that were moderately but significantly shorter.

No antigen has been assigned to these receptors. Investigators reverse transcribed all isolated RNA, so they sequenced expressed TCRB transcripts. Using immunoSEQ multiplex PCR, the repertoire was profiled, and TCRdb retains in-frame clones only, with some absent. Of some 640,000 clones listed, about an eighth were seen once; the top ten hold 0.03% to 0.04%. The sequenced material came from naive CD4+ T cells from blood. The receptor source for this set is a man younger than 35 with type 1 diabetes.

This chain links TRBV6-5 with TRBJ1-6; TRBD1 might be the D (5 bases). Looked up from germline, CDR1 is MNHEY and CDR2 is SVGAGI. This CDR3 comprises 15 residues. The V end was cut by 6 bases, the J end by 10 bases, with 19 bases between. In DNA, the CDR3 is TGTGCCAGCAGCCCCGAGGGGATTCGGGCATCACCCCTCCACTTT. Amino acid sequence: CASSPEGIRASPLHF.

This chain connects TRBV10-3 to TRBJ2-1; D call uncertain. CDR1 ENHRY and CDR2 SYGVKD come from the germline V gene. CDR3 size: 14 residues. V was trimmed by 7 bases and J by 0 bases, leaving 10 bases between them. The CDR3 loop is CAITPTFSYNEQFF. Here the CDR3 DNA reads TGTGCCATCACCCCGACATTCTCCTACAATGAGCAGTTCTTC.

This clone showed up just a few times. The J gene is TRBJ2-3, the V gene TRBV5-6, with unresolved D. The V gene lost 4 bases and the J gene lost 0 bases, with 6 bases spanning the gap. This CDR3 contains 13 residues. Germline V CDR1 and CDR2: SGHDT, YYEEEE. The CDR3 sequence is CASSRESTDTQYF. In nucleotides, the CDR3 is TGTGCCAGCAGCCGAGAAAGCACAGATACGCAGTATTTT.

The chain carries TRBV15 and TRBJ1-2; a possible D gene is TRBD1 (5 bases). V was trimmed by 2 bases and J by 0 bases, leaving 13 bases between them. Germline CDR1 is LNHNV and CDR2 is YYDKDF (reference sequence). The CDR3 contains 16 residues. CDR3 residues: CATSRPSGIPNYGYTF. The CDR3 DNA is TGTGCCACCAGCAGACCTTCAGGGATCCCTAACTATGGCTACACCTTC. Full variable domain (missing parts from reference TRBV15 and TRBJ1-2): DAMVIQNPRYQVTQFGKPVTLSCSQTLNHNVMYWYQQKSSQAPKLLFHYYDKDFNNEADTPDNFQSRRPNTSFCFLDIRSPGLGDTAMYLCATSRPSGIPNYGYTFGSGTRLTVV.

This clone has a handful of counts. J is TRBJ1-4 and V is TRBV25-1; 9 bases match TRBD1. Trimming removed 3 bases from V and 8 bases from J; junction bases left unmatched: 10. The CDR3 runs 16 residues. Germline V CDR1 and CDR2: MGHDK, SYGVNS. CDR3 DNA: TGTGCCAGCAGTGACCCCGGACAGGGGCAGGCGGAAAAACTGTTTTTT. Its translation: CASSDPGQGQAEKLFF.

The table lists this clone with a few counts. The chain carries TRBV28 and TRBJ2-3; 8 bases fit TRBD2. The V gene's germline CDR1 is MDHEN and CDR2 SYDVKM. Trimming removed 7 bases from V and 4 bases from J; junction bases left unmatched: 7. The CDR3 has 14 residues. The CDR3 nucleotides read TGTGCCAGCACGGAGCGGGGGCCCCCAGATACGCAGTATTTT. Encoded protein: CASTERGPPDTQYF.

This clone was seen only a few times. The V gene is TRBV29-1, the J gene TRBJ2-3; a weak D match, TRBD2 (6 bases). The ends were cut back, 6 bases at V and 0 bases at J, with 10 bases in the middle. The V gene's germline CDR1 is SQVTM and CDR2 ANQGSEA. The CDR3 covers 13 residues. The CDR3 bases are TGCAGCGTGTTTAGCGGTAGCACAGATACGCAGTATTTT. Amino acids: CSVFSGSTDTQYF.

The chain carries TRBV4-1 and TRBJ1-1, with D possibly being TRBD1 (5 bases). V was trimmed by 1 base and J by 10 bases, leaving 13 bases between them. The germline CDR1 and CDR2 sequences are MGHRA and YSYEKL. CDR3 length: 13 residues. CDR3 nucleotides: TGCGCCAGCAGCCAAGGAGAGGGGAGGGGAGCTTTCTTT. Encoded protein: CASSQGEGRGAFF.

This clone turned up a few times. The V gene is TRBV10-3, the J gene TRBJ1-4; D ambiguous. The V end was cut by 0 bases, the J end by 6 bases, with 20 bases between. Germline V gene lookup returns CDR1 ENHRY and CDR2 SYGVKD. The CDR3 length is 18 residues. This CDR3 reads CAISESWMPTTGDEKLFF. The CDR3 DNA is TGTGCCATCAGTGAGTCGTGGATGCCGACAACTGGTGATGAAAAACTGTTTTTT.

V gene TRBV5-6 combines with J gene TRBJ1-5; unclear D gene. The CDR3 runs to 13 residues. The V end was cut by 2 bases, the J end by 8 bases, with 11 bases between. Germline V gene sequence: CDR1 SGHDT, CDR2 YYEEEE. CDR3 region: CASSFSTAEPQHF. The CDR3 region has the DNA TGTGCCAGCAGCTTTAGTACAGCGGAGCCCCAGCATTTT.

The chain has TRBV28 and TRBJ2-7; 8 positions match TRBD2. There are 14 residues in the CDR3. The germline V gene has CDR1 MDHEN and CDR2 SYDVKM. With 5 bases clipped from V and 3 bases from J, the junction kept 6 bases outside the gene matches. The CDR3 coding sequence is TGTGCCAGCAGTCAACCGGGACTAGACTACGAGCAGTACTTC. Translation gives CASSQPGLDYEQYF.

The sample holds a few counts of this clone. The rearrangement joins TRBV29-1 to TRBJ1-5; 7 bases are shared with TRBD1. In germline, CDR1 is SQVTM, CDR2 ANQGSEA. The CDR3 length is 13 residues. The junction had 5 bases not matched to a gene; V was cut back by 6 bases and J by 3 bases. The CDR3 DNA sequence: TGCAGCGTGAGGGACAGCTACAATCAGCCCCAGCATTTT. It is translated as CSVRDSYNQPQHF. The whole variable domain, filled in from reference TRBV29-1 and TRBJ1-5, reads SAVISQKPSRDICQRGTSLTIQCQVDSQVTMMFWYRQQPGQSLTLIATANQGSEATYESGFVIDKFPISRPNLTFSTLTVSNMSPEDSSIYLCSVRDSYNQPQHFGDGTRLSIL.

This clone was seen a handful of times. The rearrangement joins TRBV7-3 to TRBJ2-7, with 7 bases lining up with TRBD1. V lost 6 bases to trimming and J lost 2 bases; unmatched junction nucleotides: 10. The CDR3 contains 15 residues. CDR1 is SGHTA and CDR2 is FQGTGA in the germline V gene. The CDR3 DNA reads as TGTGCCAGCAGTCCAGGGGGATACGTTGCCTACGAGCAGTACTTC. Its translation is CASSPGGYVAYEQYF.

The sample holds a few counts of this clone. The chain has TRBV5-1 and TRBJ1-5; D is possibly TRBD1 (5 bases). The V and J ends lost 0 bases and 2 bases respectively, with 9 bases between them. The CDR3 contains 15 residues. Germline V gene lookup returns CDR1 SGHRS and CDR2 YFSETQ. The CDR3 DNA reads TGCGCCAGCAGCTTGGAGGGGCACGGCAATCAGCCCCAGCATTTT. Translating gives CASSLEGHGNQPQHF.

This clone was detected only a few times. The V call is TRBV30, the J call TRBJ1-3; TRBD1 agrees at 8 bases. The CDR3 totals 17 residues. Germline V gene lookup returns CDR1 GTSNPN and CDR2 SVGIG (reference sequence). The trim removed 1 base at V and 0 bases at J, leaving 8 bases unmatched. CDR3 loop: CAWSGSRTGSSGNTIYF. DNA of the CDR3: TGTGCCTGGAGTGGCAGCCGGACAGGGAGCTCTGGAAACACCATATATTTT.

V is TRBV6-5 and J is TRBJ2-7; 8 positions match TRBD1. Per the germline V gene, CDR1 is MNHEY and CDR2 is SVGAGI. The V gene end was trimmed by 6 bases and the J gene end by 5 bases; junction bases not matched to a gene: 6. This CDR3 has 13 residues. The CDR3 region has the DNA TGTGCCAGCAGACCAGGGGGCCTTGACGAGCAGTACTTC. It codes for CASRPGGLDEQYF.

A few counts support this clone. This rearrangement joins TRBV9 to TRBJ2-2; D is unresolved. V dropped 0 bases and J dropped 1 base, with 7 bases sitting between them. The germline gives CDR1 SGDLS, CDR2 YYNGEE. The CDR3 is 15 residues long. The CDR3 DNA sequence: TGTGCCAGCAGCGTAGATAGGCAGAACACCGGGGAGCTGTTTTTT. This translates into CASSVDRQNTGELFF.